Listed here are 25 T cell receptor beta chains from one sample, sequenced in a study of glioma-infiltrating T cells after dendritic cell vaccination (dated by TCRdb to the mid-2010s). The label giving this sample's time point can be read as: after dendritic cell vaccination, including at tumor progression/relapse. Libraries came from the immunoSEQ multiplex PCR assay. TCRdb holds this immuneACCESS table with in-frame rearrangements only. Some clones are missing; in checked studies, unresolved V genes explain under half, and the rest has no known cause. The sample table lists about 99,000 clones, around 80% of them with a count of one. The ten largest account for about 5.5% of the sample. The source was blood, collected after dendritic cell vaccination. The source of these receptors is a human donor with glioblastoma.

The chain is built from TRBV6-4 and TRBJ1-2; D may be TRBD1 (5 bases). V was cut by 6 bases and J by 7 bases, with 15 bases left in between. This CDR3 region has 13 residues. The germline gives CDR1 MRHNA, CDR2 SNTAGT. The CDR3 is CASRGGDGVGYTF. The CDR3, as DNA: TGTGCCAGCAGGGGGGGGGATGGGGTTGGCTACACCTTC.

The chain uses TRBV6-4 and TRBJ2-7; 8 bases agree with TRBD2. Germline assignment: CDR1 MRHNA and CDR2 SNTAGT. V gave up 0 bases and J gave up 3 bases; unmatched junction bases: 1. This CDR3 comprises 14 residues. CDR3 residues: CASSDSAGGYEQYF. The CDR3 DNA reads TGTGCCAGCAGTGACTCGGCGGGAGGCTACGAGCAGTACTTC.

The chain joins TRBV10-3 to TRBJ1-1; D possibly corresponds to TRBD1 (6 bases). The CDR3 has 14 residues. The V end lost 2 bases, the J end lost 3 bases, and 10 bases lay between the germline ends. CDR1 ENHRY and CDR2 SYGVKD come from the germline V gene. The CDR3 spells CAISEGQGYTEAFF. The CDR3 coding sequence is TGTGCCATCAGTGAGGGTCAGGGGTACACTGAAGCTTTCTTT.

The chain has TRBV2 and TRBJ1-3, with D perhaps matching TRBD1 (5 bases). Deletions cut 9 bases from V and 0 bases from J, with 15 bases between. The length of the CDR3 is 15 residues. Germline lookup yields CDR1 SNHLY and CDR2 FYNNEI. The CDR3: CASSTPDSSGNTIYF. In DNA form, the CDR3 reads TGTGCCAGTTCAACCCCTGACAGCTCTGGAAACACCATATATTTT.

The genes are TRBV4-1 and TRBJ2-7; 8 bases are shared with TRBD2. CDR1 is MGHRA and CDR2 is YSYEKL in the germline V gene. J was trimmed by 3 bases and V by 0 bases; bases with no gene match: 10. The CDR3 is 17 amino acids. CDR3 in DNA: TGCGCCAGCAGCCAAGAAAGGGGCACTAGCGGCGTCTACGAGCAGTACTTC. This codes for CASSQERGTSGVYEQYF.

The chain couples TRBV5-1 to TRBJ1-2, with 7 bases that match TRBD1. V lost 4 bases and J lost 2; bases outside the gene matches: 5. Germline CDR1 SGHRS, CDR2 YFSETQ. The CDR3 sequence is 14 residues long. The CDR3 DNA sequence: TGCGCCAGCAGCAGGATGGGACAGAACTATGGCTACACCTTC. Its translation: CASSRMGQNYGYTF.

The chain carries TRBV7-3 and TRBJ2-3; 9 positions agree with TRBD1. This CDR3 is built from 17 residues. Looked up from germline, CDR1 is SGHTA and CDR2 is FQGTGA. Germline trimming cut 2 bases from V and 4 bases from J; bases unmatched to any gene: 10. For the CDR3, the DNA is TGTGCCAGCAGCTTACGACCGGGACAGGGAGGGTCAGATACGCAGTATTTT. It is translated as CASSLRPGQGGSDTQYF.

In this sample, this clone turned up a few times. The rearrangement joins TRBV6-6 to TRBJ2-2, with 10 bases lining up with TRBD2. The germline V gene encodes CDR1 MNHNY and CDR2 SVGAGI (reference sequence). The CDR3 sequence is 16 residues long. V lost 6 bases and J lost 7; bases outside the gene matches: 11. CDR3 sequence reads: CASRGLAGERNGELFF. The CDR3 DNA follows: TGTGCCAGCAGGGGTCTAGCGGGAGAAAGGAACGGGGAGCTGTTTTTT.

This clone has just one count. The chain uses TRBV14 and TRBJ1-2; D is unclear. Between the trimmed V and J ends, which lost 6 bases and 1 base, there was a span of 3 bases. Germline lookup yields CDR1 SGHDN and CDR2 FVKESK. The length of the CDR3 is 11 residues. CDR3 loop: CASSNNYGYTF. CDR3 DNA sequence: TGTGCCAGCAGTAATAACTATGGCTACACCTTC.

Only a few counts were recorded for this clone. V gene TRBV30 combines with J gene TRBJ2-5, with D perhaps matching TRBD2 (6 bases). Germline V gene data show CDR1 as GTSNPN and CDR2 as SVGIG (reference sequence). CDR3 size: 15 residues. The V end lost 5 bases, the J end lost 1 base, and 17 bases lay between the germline ends. The CDR3 loop reads CAWATGLAPQETQYF. The CDR3 nucleotides read TGTGCCTGGGCTACGGGTCTAGCGCCCCAAGAGACCCAGTACTTC.

Note on this clone: One junction end does not reproduce the germline sequence, and a read error may be involved. The chain uses TRBV5-1 and TRBJ2-1; TRBD2 agrees at 11 bases. CDR3 size: 15 residues. Germline V gene lookup returns CDR1 SGHRS and CDR2 YFSETQ. The CDR3 is CASSLGLAGLRWPIF. CDR3 nucleotides: TGCGCCAGCAGCTTGGGACTAGCGGGGCTACGTTGGCCTATCTTC.

The rearrangement joins TRBV9 to TRBJ1-4, with 10 bases matching TRBD1. After removal of 4 bases from V and 7 bases from J, the junction contained 7 bases not matched to a gene. Germline loops: CDR1 SGDLS, CDR2 YYNGEE. This CDR3 region has 15 residues. CDR3 in DNA: TGTGCCAGCAGCCCCCGACAGGGGGCCGGTGAAAAACTGTTTTTT. Amino acids: CASSPRQGAGEKLFF.

This clone was detected only a few times. The V and J genes are TRBV11-2 and TRBJ1-1; 10 bases are a match to TRBD1. This CDR3 region has 15 residues. Germline loops: CDR1 SGHAT, CDR2 FQNNGV. J lost 3 bases, V lost 4 bases, and 5 bases had no gene match. This chain's CDR3 is CASSSGGTGDTEAFF. CDR3 nucleotide sequence: TGTGCCAGCAGCTCCGGCGGGACAGGGGACACTGAAGCTTTCTTT.

The rearrangement joins TRBV27 to TRBJ2-7; D might be TRBD2 (6 bases). The CDR3 consists of 15 residues. Trimming removed 2 bases from V and 6 bases from J, with 17 bases in between. Germline CDR1 is MNHEY and CDR2 is SMNVEV (reference sequence). The CDR3, as DNA: TGTGCCAGCAGTTTAAGTACGCGGGATCTCCTCGAGCAGTACTTC. The encoded protein is CASSLSTRDLLEQYF.

The CDR3 DNA reads TGTGCCAGCAACCCCAGACTTTACAATCAGCCCCAGCATTTT. It is translated as CASNPRLYNQPQHF. The V gene is TRBV28, the J gene TRBJ1-5; D remains unclear. Germline-derived CDR1 and CDR2 are MDHEN and SYDVKM. CDR3 length equals 14 residues. The V end was cut by 7 bases, the J end by 3 bases, with 13 bases between.

The CDR3: CASRQPLGTEAFF. CDR3 DNA sequence: TGTGCCAGCCGACAGCCCTTAGGCACTGAAGCTTTCTTT. The chain links TRBV7-8 to TRBJ1-1, with a possible D match to TRBD1 (5 bases). The ends were cut back, 8 bases at V and 4 bases at J, with 14 bases in the middle. Germline CDR1 reads SGHVS; CDR2 reads FQNEAQ. The CDR3 runs to 13 residues.

A remark on this clone: The junction departs from the called germline gene at one end, perhaps through a read error. J is TRBJ2-7 and V is TRBV5-1, with 12 bases identical to TRBD2. The CDR3 runs to 13 residues. Germline V gene sequence: CDR1 SGHRS, CDR2 YFSETQ. In DNA, the CDR3 is TGCGCCAGCAGCCTCTGGACTAGCGGGGCCACCTCCTTC. Its protein product is CASSLWTSGATSF.

The V and J genes are TRBV5-1 and TRBJ1-6; D unclear. CDR1 is SGHRS and CDR2 is YFSETQ in the germline V gene. The CDR3 is 15 amino acids. The V end lost 3 bases, the J end lost 7 bases, and 14 bases lay between the germline ends. The DNA of the CDR3 is TGCGCCAGCAGCTGGATCTCTGGAGGGAATTCACCCCTCCACTTT. Protein: CASSWISGGNSPLHF.

The CDR3 nucleotides read TGTGCCAGCACCCTGGGGGGATCCAGGGGGCTGGGAGATACGCAGTATTTT. Amino acid sequence: CASTLGGSRGLGDTQYF. The chain recombines TRBV7-8 with TRBJ2-3, with 8 bases lining up with TRBD1. The J segment lost 5 bases and the V segment lost 7 bases, leaving 17 bases of the junction unmatched. This CDR3 has 17 residues. CDR1 SGHVS and CDR2 FQNEAQ come from the germline V gene. Full variable domain (rest looked up from reference TRBV7-8 and TRBJ2-3): GAGVSQSPRYKVAKRGQDVALRCDPISGHVSLFWYQQALGQGPEFLTYFQNEAQLDKSGLPSDRFFAERPEGSVSTLKIQRTQQEDSAVYLCASTLGGSRGLGDTQYFGPGTRLTVL.

The chain uses TRBV4-1 and TRBJ1-5, with D uncertain. V was trimmed by 1 base and J by 3 bases, leaving 7 bases between them. The germline V gene encodes CDR1 MGHRA and CDR2 YSYEKL. The CDR3 has 14 residues. CDR3 DNA sequence: TGCGCCAGCAGCCAAGTCAAATTCAATCAGCCCCAGCATTTT. Protein: CASSQVKFNQPQHF.

The chain employs TRBV7-3 and TRBJ1-2; no reliable D call. Trimming shortened V by 5 bases and J by 3 bases, and 16 bases separated the two germline ends. This CDR3 is built from 15 residues. Germline CDR1 is SGHTA and CDR2 is FQGTGA. The CDR3 reads CASSLDPRGYYGYTF. DNA for the CDR3: TGTGCCAGCAGCCTGGACCCCAGAGGGTACTATGGCTACACCTTC.

In this sample, this clone turned up once. The genes are TRBV5-8 and TRBJ2-5, with D unresolved. CDR3 length equals 14 residues. Germline loops: CDR1 SGHTS, CDR2 YDEGEE. Trimming cost V 1 base and J 4 bases, with 11 bases left between them. This CDR3 reads CASSLRGSGETQYF. The CDR3 region has the DNA TGTGCCAGCAGCTTGAGAGGCTCCGGAGAGACCCAGTACTTC. Full variable domain (remainder filled in from reference TRBV5-8 and TRBJ2-5): EAGVTQSPTHLIKTRGQQATLRCSPISGHTSVYWYQQALGLGLQFLLWYDEGEERNRGNFPPRFSGRQFPNYSSELNVNALELEDSALYLCASSLRGSGETQYFGPGTRLLVL.

The CDR3 nucleotides read TGTGCCAGCAGCTCCGCCCCCACTAGCGGGGGGGCCGGGGAGCTGTTTTTT. It encodes CASSSAPTSGGAGELFF. The rearrangement links TRBV5-8 to TRBJ2-2; TRBD2 matches at 13 bases. The CDR3 is 17 amino acids. J gave up 6 bases and V 3 bases, and 8 bases lay outside the gene matches. Germline V lookup: CDR1 SGHTS, CDR2 YDEGEE.

This chain uses TRBV10-3 with TRBJ2-5; 9 nucleotides line up with TRBD1. The CDR3 loop spans 14 amino acids. The ends lost 5 bases at V and 3 bases at J; junction bases unmatched: 4. CDR1 is ENHRY, CDR2 SYGVKD, per germline. The CDR3 is CAISRTGGEETQYF. The CDR3 nucleotides are TGTGCCATCAGTCGAACAGGGGGCGAAGAGACCCAGTACTTC.

The rearrangement joins TRBV2 to TRBJ2-1; D not resolved. The CDR3 length is 13 residues. Germline CDR1 SNHLY, CDR2 FYNNEI. V dropped 4 bases and J dropped 5 bases, with 9 bases sitting between them. The DNA for the CDR3 is TGTGCCAGCAGTGGGCAGGTTAACAATGAGCAGTTCTTC. It yields the protein CASSGQVNNEQFF.